This record looks at one T cell receptor (beta chain) sequence and its context. The data originate from a study of blood T cell repertoires in COVID-19. Study-wide background: T cells, B-cell-depleted T cells, or PBMCs provided the cDNA or gDNA that served as material.

In the original processing: Counts of nucleated cells, estimated from reference gene primer amplification, were obtained. Clones were sequenced by immunoSEQ multiplex PCR, and TCRdb holds only the in-frame ones, with some missing. The V and J calls and clone size come from that table; D and trimming were worked out from the DNA. This table holds 100,000 to 120,000 clones, about 80% found once. Trimming left V 0 bases short and J 7 bases short, with 12 bases between. Germline CDR1 LGHNA, CDR2 YSLEER. This CDR3 comprises 15 residues. The sample comprised peripheral blood. The receptor was derived from a woman aged 35 to 49 with acute or convalescent COVID-19. The chain carries TRBV4-3 and TRBJ1-4, with a tentative D call TRBD1 (5 bases). CDR3 in DNA: TGCGCCAGCAGCCAAGATGGCCGGGGGAGTGAAAAACTGTTTTTT. It is translated as CASSQDGRGSEKLFF.